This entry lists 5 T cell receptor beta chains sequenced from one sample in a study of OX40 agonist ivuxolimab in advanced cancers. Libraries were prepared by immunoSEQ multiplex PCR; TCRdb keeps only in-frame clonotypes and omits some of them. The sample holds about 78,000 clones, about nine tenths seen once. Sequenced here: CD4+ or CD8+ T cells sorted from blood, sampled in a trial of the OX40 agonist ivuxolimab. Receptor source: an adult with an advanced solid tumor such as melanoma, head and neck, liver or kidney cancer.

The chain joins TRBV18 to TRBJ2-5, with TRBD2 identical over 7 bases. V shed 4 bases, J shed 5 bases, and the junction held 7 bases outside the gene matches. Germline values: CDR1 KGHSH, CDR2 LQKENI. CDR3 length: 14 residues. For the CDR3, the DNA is TGTGCCAGCTCACTACTCGCCGGGGGGGAGACCCAGTACTTC. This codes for CASSLLAGGETQYF.

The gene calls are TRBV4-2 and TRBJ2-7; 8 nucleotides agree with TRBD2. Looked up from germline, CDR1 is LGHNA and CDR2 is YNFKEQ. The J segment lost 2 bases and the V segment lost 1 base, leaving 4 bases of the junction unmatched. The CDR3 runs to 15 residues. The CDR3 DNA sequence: TGTGCCAGCAGCCAAGCCCTAGCGGGTCCCTACGAGCAGTACTTC. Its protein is CASSQALAGPYEQYF.

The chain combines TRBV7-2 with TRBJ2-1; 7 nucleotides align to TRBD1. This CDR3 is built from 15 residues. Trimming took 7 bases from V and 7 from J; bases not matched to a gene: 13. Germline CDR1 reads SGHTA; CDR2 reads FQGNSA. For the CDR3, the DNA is TGTGCCAGCACCCGAGGGGGCTCATACACAAATGAGCAGTTCTTC. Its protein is CASTRGGSYTNEQFF.

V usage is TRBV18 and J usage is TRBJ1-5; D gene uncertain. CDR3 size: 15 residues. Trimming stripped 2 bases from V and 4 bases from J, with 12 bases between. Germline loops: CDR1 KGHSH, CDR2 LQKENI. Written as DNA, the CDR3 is TGTGCCAGCTCACCAGTGAAACTATTGAATCAGCCCCAGCATTTT. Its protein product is CASSPVKLLNQPQHF.

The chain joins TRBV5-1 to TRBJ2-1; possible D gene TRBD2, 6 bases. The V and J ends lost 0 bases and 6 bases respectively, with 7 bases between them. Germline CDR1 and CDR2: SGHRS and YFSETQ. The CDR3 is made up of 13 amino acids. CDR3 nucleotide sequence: TGCGCCAGCAGCTTGGGGGACTCCAATGAGCAGTTCTTC. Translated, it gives CASSLGDSNEQFF. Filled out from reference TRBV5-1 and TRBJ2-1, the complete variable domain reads KAGVTQTPRYLIKTRGQQVTLSCSPISGHRSVSWYQQTPGQGLQFLFEYFSETQRNKGNFPGRFSGRQFSNSRSEMNVSTLELGDSALYLCASSLGDSNEQFFGPGTRLTVL.